This T cell receptor beta chain comes out of a study of OX40 agonist ivuxolimab in advanced cancers. This CDR3 has 18 amino acids. Trimming took 7 bases from V and 8 from J, leaving 29 bases between them. CDR1 WNHNN and CDR2 SYGVQD come from the germline V gene (reference sequence). Study-wide results and caveats: There were also nonresponders showing low normalized T-cell clonal expansion.

Turning to this clone: Its antigen is unidentified.

The table came from immunoSEQ multiplex PCR; TCRdb's copy has only in-frame clones and leaves some out. The sample has tens of thousands of clones, about 86% seen once; the top ten hold around 1.8%. V usage is TRBV10-1 and J usage is TRBJ1-4; maybe TRBD1 (5 bases). Here the sequenced sample was CD4+ or CD8+ T cells sorted from blood, taken in a trial of the OX40 agonist ivuxolimab. The TCR sequence derives from an adult with an advanced solid tumor such as melanoma, head and neck, liver or kidney cancer. CDR3 residues: CASTRGTAHMGVAEKLFF. CDR3 nucleotides: TGCGCCAGCACCAGAGGCACAGCTCACATGGGGGTAGCGGAAAAACTGTTTTTT.